This T cell receptor (beta chain) was captured in a study of blood T cell repertoires in COVID-19. Study details: In each case, the material was cDNA or gDNA derived from T cells, B-cell-depleted T cells, or PBMCs.

The cohort comprised adults aged about 18 to 100 years residing in about two dozen US areas. In the source study's methods: It was from reference gene primer amplification that nucleated cell counts were estimated. The table came from immunoSEQ multiplex PCR; TCRdb's copy has only in-frame clones and leaves some out. For V, J and clone size, that table is used; D and trimming come from the DNA. The top ten clones hold about 4% of a sample with 250,000 or so clones, around 90% of them seen once. This CDR3 comprises 11 residues. In germline, CDR1 is LGHDT, CDR2 YNNKEL (reference sequence). Trimming left V 7 bases short and J 6 bases short, with 10 bases between.

This TCR was sampled from a woman aged 30 to 39 with acute COVID-19. The sequenced material came from PBMCs or T cells enriched from blood (not recorded which). V gene TRBV3-1 (or the pseudogene TRBV3-2) combines with J gene TRBJ2-7, with a tentative D call TRBD2 (7 bases). DNA of the CDR3: TGTGCCAGCAAGGGGGGGCTCGAGCAGTACTTC. It translates to CASKGGLEQYF.